Following are 3 T cell receptor beta chains from one sample sequenced in a study of T cell repertoires in cytomegalovirus infection. MiXCR, applied by TCRdb to the reads, yields one record per CDR3 protein. The table has approximately 500,000 distinct CDR3 sequences, more than 15% seen once. Sequenced material: CD8+ T cells from PBMCs. The receptors derive from a human donor in good health (CMV status not recorded). Some clones in this sample may be carry-over from other donors' samples.

The V and J genes are TRBV9 and TRBJ2-1, with D perhaps matching TRBD2 (6 bases). The V gene's germline CDR1 is SGDLS and CDR2 YYNGEE. V dropped 0 bases and J dropped 2 bases, with 9 bases sitting between them. CDR3 length: 15 amino acids. CDR3 amino acids: CASSVVAGPYNEQFF. The DNA for the CDR3 is TGTGCCAGCAGCGTAGTTGCGGGACCCTACAATGAGCAGTTCTTC.

The V gene is TRBV29-1, the J gene TRBJ1-2, with D hard to call. The CDR3 consists of 12 residues. Germline CDR1 is SQVTM and CDR2 is ANQGSEA. V was pared by 0 bases and J by 3 bases, with 5 bases between. The CDR3 loop is CSVEDRHYGYTF. CDR3 bases: TGCAGCGTTGAAGATAGGCACTATGGCTACACCTTC.

Here the CDR3 reads CASGGQGGEQYF. The CDR3 region has the DNA TGTGCCAGCGGCGGACAGGGGGGAGAGCAGTACTTC. V usage is TRBV7-9 and J usage is TRBJ2-7; TRBD1 matches 10 bases. CDR1 and CDR2 (germline): SEHNR, FQNEAQ (reference sequence). This CDR3 region has 12 residues. V was pared by 8 bases and J by 7 bases, with 5 bases of the junction left unmatched.